These T cell receptor beta chains were read from a single sample in a study of long-term antiretroviral therapy in people with HIV. Assay: immunoSEQ multiplex PCR; the TCRdb copy retains only in-frame clones and omits some. The table lists about 14,000 clones, 80% of them singletons. The input for sequencing was unsorted PBMCs, taken 3.2 years before starting antiretroviral therapy. The receptors shown here come from a man aged 40-50 years with HIV. Both conserved end residues are part of each CDR3. The D gene is left open where the match is weak. Only part of the rows carry a size: once, few, many, or a class if the clone is expanded.

v_call,j_call,clone_size,d_call,cdr3_nt,cdr3_aa
TRBV11-3,TRBJ2-5,.,TRBD1,TGTGCCAGCAGCCTTCGGACAGGGGGCCTACAAGAGACCCAGTACTTC,CASSLRTGGLQETQYF
TRBV18,TRBJ2-2,.,TRBD1,TGTGCCAGCTCACCCACCCGACAGGGGAACACCGGGGAGCTGTTTTTT,CASSPTRQGNTGELFF
TRBV11-3,TRBJ2-6,.,TRBD2,TGTGCCAGCAGCTCCGGGGGGGGCTCTGGGGCCAACGTCCTGACTTTC,CASSSGGGSGANVLTF
TRBV23-1,TRBJ1-1,.,TRBD1,TGCGCCAGCAGTCACGGTCAGGGGGCCGGGACTGAAGCTTTCTTT,CASSHGQGAGTEAFF
TRBV7-2,TRBJ1-6,.,TRBD1,TGTGCCAGCAGCTTAGATGCAGGGGGCAGCTCACCCCTCCACTTT,CASSLDAGGSSPLHF
TRBV11-2,TRBJ1-1,.,.,TGTGCCAGCAGCCGAGGGATTTTGAACACTGAAGCTTTCTTT,CASSRGILNTEAFF
TRBV2,TRBJ1-1,few,TRBD1,TGTGCCAGCGAAGGACAGGCCTTCTTTGGAGCTTTCTTT,CASEGQAFFGAFF
TRBV9,TRBJ2-6,.,TRBD1,TGTGCCAGCAGCGTAGATCGCTCCGGGACAGGGTTCGTCAGCGGGGCCAACGTCCTGACTTTC,CASSVDRSGTGFVSGANVLTF
TRBV5-6,TRBJ1-6,.,.,TGTGCCAGCAGCCGTCGGAAAGGGTCCTATAATTCACCCCTCCACTTT,CASSRRKGSYNSPLHF
TRBV9,TRBJ2-3,.,TRBD2,TGTGCCAGCAGCGTCCTAGCGGGAGACACAGATACGCAGTATTTT,CASSVLAGDTDTQYF
TRBV5-1,TRBJ2-1,once,TRBD2,TGCGCCAGCAGCTTGGTAGCGGGGGGGAGAGATGAGCAGTTCTTC,CASSLVAGGRDEQFF
TRBV21-1,TRBJ1-2,.,.,TGTGCCAGCAGCACCACAGGGGTCACCTTC,CASSTTGVTF
TRBV2,TRBJ2-3,.,TRBD2,TGTGCCACCCGGGGTAGCGGGGGAAATACGCAGTATTTT,CATRGSGGNTQYF
TRBV5-6,TRBJ2-7,.,.,TGTGCCAGCAGCCTTTACTACGAGCAGTACTTC,CASSLYYEQYF
TRBV19,TRBJ2-3,.,TRBD2,TGTGCCAGTAGTAACCTAGCGGGGGGCACAGATACGCAGTATTTT,CASSNLAGGTDTQYF
TRBV19,TRBJ2-6,.,.,TGTGCCAGTAGTACACTCGAAGGGGCCAACGTCCTGACTTTC,CASSTLEGANVLTF
TRBV28,TRBJ2-7,.,.,TGTGCCACTTTTACGACAGCATACGAGCAGTACTTC,CATFTTAYEQYF
TRBV4-2,TRBJ2-1,.,.,TGTGCCAGCAGCCAAGCTAACCTAGATGGCAATGAGCAGTTCTTC,CASSQANLDGNEQFF
TRBV2,TRBJ2-7,few,TRBD2,TGTGCCAGCAGCGGGATGACTAGCGTCTACGAGCAGTACTTC,CASSGMTSVYEQYF
TRBV19,TRBJ2-3,.,.,TGTGCCAGTAGTATAGTGAGGGCAGGGGAATCCCGAGATACGCAGTATTTT,CASSIVRAGESRDTQYF
TRBV7-2,TRBJ1-4,.,TRBD1,TGTGCCAGCAGCTCGCAGGGGGCAACTAATGAAAAACTGTTTTTT,CASSSQGATNEKLFF
TRBV15,TRBJ2-7,.,TRBD1,TGTGCCACCAGCAGAGAGAGACAGGGACACGAGCAGTACTTC,CATSRERQGHEQYF
TRBV27,TRBJ1-2,.,.,TGTGCCAGCAGTTTATATAAGGGGTATGGCTACACCTTC,CASSLYKGYGYTF
TRBV28,TRBJ1-1,.,.,TGTGCCAGCAGTTTAGAGAGCAGTGAAGCTTTCTTT,CASSLESSEAFF
TRBV5-1,TRBJ2-3,.,.,TGCGCCAGCAAGTGGTCCAGCTTCACAGATACGCAGTATTTT,CASKWSSFTDTQYF
TRBV9,TRBJ1-6,.,TRBD1,TGTGCCAGCAGCGTGGGACAGGGTAATTCACCCCTCCACTTT,CASSVGQGNSPLHF
TRBV4-1,TRBJ2-1,.,TRBD2,TGCGCCAGCAGCCAAGGTGGACTAGCGGACAACAATGAGCAGTTCTTC,CASSQGGLADNNEQFF
TRBV29-1,TRBJ1-4,.,.,TGCAGCGTTGTCGGCCCGGATGAAAAACTGTTTTTT,CSVVGPDEKLFF
TRBV18,TRBJ1-3,once,TRBD1,TGTGCCAGCTCACTCCTCTCCGAGACAGGGGTCTCTGGAAACACCATATATTTT,CASSLLSETGVSGNTIYF
TRBV5-1,TRBJ2-1,.,.,TGCGCCAGCAGCTTGAATATAGCCACTGAGCAGTTCTTC,CASSLNIATEQFF
TRBV10-3,TRBJ2-1,few,.,TGTGCCATCAGTGAGTTTTTGGGGGGTTCCAATGAGCAGTTCTTC,CAISEFLGGSNEQFF
TRBV5-6,TRBJ2-5,.,TRBD1,TGTGCCAGCAGCTTGGGACAGGGGTATGAGACCCAGTACTTC,CASSLGQGYETQYF
TRBV11-3,TRBJ2-2,.,.,TGTGCCAGCAGCTTAGTTAGTGGTCAGTACTTCACCGGGGAGCTGTTTTTT,CASSLVSGQYFTGELFF
TRBV2,TRBJ1-2,.,TRBD1,TGTGCCAGCAGTGGACTCCGGGACAGGGGGTATTTAGGCTACACCTTC,CASSGLRDRGYLGYTF
TRBV18,TRBJ2-7,.,.,TGTGCCAGCTCACTCTCCTCGAACCCCTACGAGCAGTACTTC,CASSLSSNPYEQYF